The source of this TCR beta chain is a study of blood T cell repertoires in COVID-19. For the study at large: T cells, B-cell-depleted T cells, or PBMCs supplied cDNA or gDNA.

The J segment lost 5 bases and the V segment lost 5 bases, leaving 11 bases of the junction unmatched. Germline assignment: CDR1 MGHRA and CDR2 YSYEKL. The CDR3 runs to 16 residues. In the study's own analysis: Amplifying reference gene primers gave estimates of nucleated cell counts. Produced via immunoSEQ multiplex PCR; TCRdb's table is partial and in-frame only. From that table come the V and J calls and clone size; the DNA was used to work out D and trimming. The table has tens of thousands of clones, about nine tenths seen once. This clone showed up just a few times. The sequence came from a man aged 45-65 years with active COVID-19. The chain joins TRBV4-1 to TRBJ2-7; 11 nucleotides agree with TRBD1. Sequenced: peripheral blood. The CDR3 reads CASSTRLGTGGDEQYF. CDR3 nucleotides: TGCGCCAGCAGCACCAGACTCGGGACAGGGGGTGACGAGCAGTACTTC.